The sequence of this T cell receptor (beta chain) was determined in a study of blood T cells in healthy people across ages. V lost 5 bases and J lost 7, with 18 bases in between. CDR3 length: 15 residues. Germline V gene sequence: CDR1 SGHTA, CDR2 FQGNSA. The authors ran a second PCR of roughly 7 to 11 cycles using a sample-barcoded 5' primer and a J-beta primer mix. Researchers report that each sample yielded at least 2.5 million CDR3-containing paired-end reads. TCRdb analysed the 5' RACE reads with MiXCR anew, one entry per CDR3 protein. The sample gives some 730,000 distinct CDR3 sequences, about 20% of which show up once; around 22% is in the top ten. This clonotype has only a few counts.

V usage is TRBV7-2 and J usage is TRBJ2-1; D is undetermined. The material sequenced was blood. The sequence came from an older man in good health. The chain's CDR3 is CASSPPRNHYNEQFF. CDR3 DNA: TGTGCCAGCAGCCCTCCAAGGAACCACTATAATGAGCAGTTCTTC. Drawing the rest from reference TRBV7-2 and TRBJ2-1, the complete variable domain is GAGVSQSPSNKVTEKGKDVELRCDPISGHTALYWYRQSLGQGLEFLIYFQGNSAPDKSGLPSDRFSAERTGGSVSTLTIQRTQQEDSAVYLCASSPPRNHYNEQFFGPGTRLTVL.